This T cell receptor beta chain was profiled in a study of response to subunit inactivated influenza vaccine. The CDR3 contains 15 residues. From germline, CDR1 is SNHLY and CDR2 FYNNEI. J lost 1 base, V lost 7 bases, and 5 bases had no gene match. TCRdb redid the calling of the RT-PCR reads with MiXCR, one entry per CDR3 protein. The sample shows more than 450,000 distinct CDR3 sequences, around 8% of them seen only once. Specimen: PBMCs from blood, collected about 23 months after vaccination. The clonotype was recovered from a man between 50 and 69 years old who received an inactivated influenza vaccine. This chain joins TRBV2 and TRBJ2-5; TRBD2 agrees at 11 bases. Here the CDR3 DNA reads TGTGCCAGCATTTCCCTAGCGGGGGGCCAAGAGACCCAGTACTTC. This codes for CASISLAGGQETQYF. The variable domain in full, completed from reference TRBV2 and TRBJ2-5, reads EPEVTQTPSHQVTQMGQEVILRCVPISNHLYFYWYRQILGQKVEFLVSFYNNEISEKSEIFDDQFSVERPDGSNFTLKIRSTKLEDSAMYFCASISLAGGQETQYFGPGTRLLVL.